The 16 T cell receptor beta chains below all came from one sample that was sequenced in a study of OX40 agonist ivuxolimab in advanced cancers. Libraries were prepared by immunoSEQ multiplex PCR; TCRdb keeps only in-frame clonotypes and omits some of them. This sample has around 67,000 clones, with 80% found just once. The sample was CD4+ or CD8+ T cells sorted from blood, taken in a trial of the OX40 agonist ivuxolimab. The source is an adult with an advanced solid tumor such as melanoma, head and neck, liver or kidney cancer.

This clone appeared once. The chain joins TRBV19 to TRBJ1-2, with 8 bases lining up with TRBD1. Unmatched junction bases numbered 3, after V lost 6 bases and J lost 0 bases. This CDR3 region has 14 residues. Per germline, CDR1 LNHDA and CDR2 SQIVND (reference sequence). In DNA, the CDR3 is TGTGCCAGTAGACTGACAGGGGCTAACTATGGCTACACCTTC. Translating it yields CASRLTGANYGYTF. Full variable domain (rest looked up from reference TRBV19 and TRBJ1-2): DGGITQSPKYLFRKEGQNVTLSCEQNLNHDAMYWYRQDPGQGLRLIYYSQIVNDFQKGDIAEGYSVSREKKESFPLTVTSAQKNPTAFYLCASRLTGANYGYTFGSGTRLTVV.

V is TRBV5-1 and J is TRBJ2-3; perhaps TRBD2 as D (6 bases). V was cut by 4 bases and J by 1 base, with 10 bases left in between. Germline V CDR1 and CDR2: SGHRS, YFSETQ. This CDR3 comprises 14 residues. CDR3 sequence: CASSPGVGTDTQYF. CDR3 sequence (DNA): TGCGCCAGCAGCCCGGGGGTAGGCACAGATACGCAGTATTTT.

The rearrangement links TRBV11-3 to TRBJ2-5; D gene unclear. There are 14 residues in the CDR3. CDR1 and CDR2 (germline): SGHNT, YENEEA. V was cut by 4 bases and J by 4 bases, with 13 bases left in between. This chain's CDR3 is CASSSGPYGETQYF. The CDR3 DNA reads TGTGCCAGCAGCTCCGGACCTTACGGAGAGACCCAGTACTTC.

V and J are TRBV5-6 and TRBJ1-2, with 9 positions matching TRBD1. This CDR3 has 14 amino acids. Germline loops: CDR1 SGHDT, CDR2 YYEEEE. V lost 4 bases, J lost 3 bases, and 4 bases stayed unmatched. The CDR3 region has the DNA TGTGCCAGCAGCCTGTGGGACAGGGACTATGGCTACACCTTC. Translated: CASSLWDRDYGYTF.

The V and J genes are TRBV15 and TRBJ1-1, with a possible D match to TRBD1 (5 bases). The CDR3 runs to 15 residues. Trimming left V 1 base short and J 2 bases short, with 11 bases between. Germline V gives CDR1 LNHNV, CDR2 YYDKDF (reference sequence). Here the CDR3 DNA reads TGTGCCACCAGCAGAGTAGCCAGGGCAAACACTGAAGCTTTCTTT. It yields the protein CATSRVARANTEAFF.

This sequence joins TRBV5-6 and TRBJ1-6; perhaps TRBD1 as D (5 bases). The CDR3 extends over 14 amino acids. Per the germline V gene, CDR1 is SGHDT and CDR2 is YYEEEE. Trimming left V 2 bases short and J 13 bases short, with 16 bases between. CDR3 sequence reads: CASSFGGAPSPLHF. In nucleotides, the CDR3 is TGTGCCAGCAGCTTCGGAGGGGCCCCCTCCCCCCTCCACTTT.

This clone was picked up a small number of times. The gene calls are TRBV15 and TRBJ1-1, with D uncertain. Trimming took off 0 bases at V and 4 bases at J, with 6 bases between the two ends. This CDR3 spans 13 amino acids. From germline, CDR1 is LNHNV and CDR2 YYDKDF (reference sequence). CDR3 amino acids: CATSRDTTTEAFF. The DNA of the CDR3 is TGTGCCACCAGCAGAGATACGACCACTGAAGCTTTCTTT.

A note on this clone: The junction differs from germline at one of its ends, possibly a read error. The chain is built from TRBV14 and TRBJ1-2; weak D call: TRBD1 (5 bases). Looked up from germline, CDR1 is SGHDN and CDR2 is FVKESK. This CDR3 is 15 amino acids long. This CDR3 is CASSQELDPGRGWNF. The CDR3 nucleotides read TGTGCCAGCAGCCAAGAACTAGATCCAGGGCGGGGATGGAACTTC.

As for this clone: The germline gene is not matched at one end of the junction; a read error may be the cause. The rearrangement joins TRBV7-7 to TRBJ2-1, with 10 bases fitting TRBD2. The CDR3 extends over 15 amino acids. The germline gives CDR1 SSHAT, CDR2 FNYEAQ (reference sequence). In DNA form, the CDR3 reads TGTGCTAGCAGCTTACTAGCGGGGCCCGCGGATGAGCAGTTCTTC. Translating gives CASSLLAGPADEQFF.

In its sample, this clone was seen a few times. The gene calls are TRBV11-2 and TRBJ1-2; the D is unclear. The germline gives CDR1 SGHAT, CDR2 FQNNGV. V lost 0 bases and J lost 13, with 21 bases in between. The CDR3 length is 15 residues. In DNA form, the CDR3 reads TGTGCCAGCAGCTTAGATCTGGGCAGGTCTATGAGGAGCACCTTC. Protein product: CASSLDLGRSMRSTF.

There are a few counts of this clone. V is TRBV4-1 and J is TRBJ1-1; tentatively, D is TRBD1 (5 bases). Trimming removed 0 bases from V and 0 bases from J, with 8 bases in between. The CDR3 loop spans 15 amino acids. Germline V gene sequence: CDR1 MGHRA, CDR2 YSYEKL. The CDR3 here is CASSQEGHMNTEAFF. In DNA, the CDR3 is TGCGCCAGCAGCCAAGAGGGGCACATGAACACTGAAGCTTTCTTT.

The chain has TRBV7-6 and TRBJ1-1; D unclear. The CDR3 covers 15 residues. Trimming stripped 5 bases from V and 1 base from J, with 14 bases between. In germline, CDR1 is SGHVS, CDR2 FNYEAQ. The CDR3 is CASSRDIPGNTEAFF. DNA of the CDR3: TGTGCCAGCAGCCGAGATATTCCAGGGAACACTGAAGCTTTCTTT.

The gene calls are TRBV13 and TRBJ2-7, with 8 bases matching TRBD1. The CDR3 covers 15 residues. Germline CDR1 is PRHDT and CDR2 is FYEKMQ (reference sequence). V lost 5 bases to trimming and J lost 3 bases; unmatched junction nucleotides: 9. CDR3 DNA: TGTGCCAGCAGCCGCCATGGGACAGGAGACTACGAGCAGTACTTC. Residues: CASSRHGTGDYEQYF.

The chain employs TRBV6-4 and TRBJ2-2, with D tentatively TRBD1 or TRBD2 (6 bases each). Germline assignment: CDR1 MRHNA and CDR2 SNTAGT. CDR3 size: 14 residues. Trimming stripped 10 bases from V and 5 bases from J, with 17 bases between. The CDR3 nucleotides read TGTGCCACCCGACAGGAGGGAGTAACCGGGGAGCTGTTTTTT. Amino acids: CATRQEGVTGELFF.

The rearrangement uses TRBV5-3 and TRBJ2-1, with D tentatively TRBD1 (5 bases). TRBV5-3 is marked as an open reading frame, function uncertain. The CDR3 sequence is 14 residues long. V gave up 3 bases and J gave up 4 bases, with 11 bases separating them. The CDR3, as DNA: TGTGCCAGAAGCTGTAGCAGGGTATACAATGAGCAGTTCTTC. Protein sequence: CARSCSRVYNEQFF.

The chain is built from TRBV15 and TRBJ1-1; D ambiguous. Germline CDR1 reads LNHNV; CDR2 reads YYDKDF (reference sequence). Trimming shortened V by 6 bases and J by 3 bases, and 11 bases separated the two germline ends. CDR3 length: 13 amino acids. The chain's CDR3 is CATSKAPHTEAFF. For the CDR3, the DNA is TGTGCCACCAGTAAAGCCCCGCACACTGAAGCTTTCTTT.